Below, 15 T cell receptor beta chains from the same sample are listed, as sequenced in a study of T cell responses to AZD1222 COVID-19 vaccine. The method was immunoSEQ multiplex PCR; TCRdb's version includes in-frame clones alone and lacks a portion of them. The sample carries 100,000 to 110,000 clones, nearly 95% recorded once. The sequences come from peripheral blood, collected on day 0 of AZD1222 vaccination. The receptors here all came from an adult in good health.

CDR3 sequence: CASSPPTGELFF. DNA of the CDR3: TGTGCCAGCTCACCCCCTACCGGGGAGCTGTTTTTT. V usage is TRBV18 and J usage is TRBJ2-2; D gene uncertain. Germline V gene sequence: CDR1 KGHSH, CDR2 LQKENI. Trimming left V 3 bases short and J 5 bases short, with 4 bases between. The CDR3 consists of 12 residues.

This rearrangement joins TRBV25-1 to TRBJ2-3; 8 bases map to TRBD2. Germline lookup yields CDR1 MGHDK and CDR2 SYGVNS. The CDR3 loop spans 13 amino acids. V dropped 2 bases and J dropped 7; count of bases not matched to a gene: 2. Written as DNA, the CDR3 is TGTGCCAGCAGTGAAGCGGGAGGAAATACGCAGTATTTT. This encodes CASSEAGGNTQYF.

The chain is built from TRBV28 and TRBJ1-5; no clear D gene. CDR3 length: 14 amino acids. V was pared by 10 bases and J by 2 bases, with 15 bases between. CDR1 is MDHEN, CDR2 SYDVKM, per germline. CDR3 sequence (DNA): TGTGCCACCTGGGGTGGGTTACGCAATCAGCCCCAGCATTTT. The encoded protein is CATWGGLRNQPQHF.

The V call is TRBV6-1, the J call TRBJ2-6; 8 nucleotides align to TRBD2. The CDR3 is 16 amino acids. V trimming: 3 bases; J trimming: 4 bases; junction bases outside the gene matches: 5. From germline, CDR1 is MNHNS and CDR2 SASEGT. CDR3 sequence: CASSEREATGANVLTF. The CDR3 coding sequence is TGTGCCAGCAGTGAGCGGGAGGCAACAGGGGCCAACGTCCTGACTTTC.

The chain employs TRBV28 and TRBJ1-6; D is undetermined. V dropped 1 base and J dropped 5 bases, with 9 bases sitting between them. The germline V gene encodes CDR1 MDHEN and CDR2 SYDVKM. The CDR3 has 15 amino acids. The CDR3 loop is CASSLLEGNNSPLHF. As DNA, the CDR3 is TGTGCCAGCAGTTTATTAGAGGGTAATAATTCACCCCTCCACTTT.

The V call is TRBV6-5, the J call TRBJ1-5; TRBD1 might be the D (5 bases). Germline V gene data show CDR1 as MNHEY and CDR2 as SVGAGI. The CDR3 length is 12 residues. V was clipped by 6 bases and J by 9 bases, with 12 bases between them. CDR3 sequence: CASRPTGGPQHF. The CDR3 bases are TGTGCCAGCAGACCTACCGGGGGGCCCCAGCATTTT.

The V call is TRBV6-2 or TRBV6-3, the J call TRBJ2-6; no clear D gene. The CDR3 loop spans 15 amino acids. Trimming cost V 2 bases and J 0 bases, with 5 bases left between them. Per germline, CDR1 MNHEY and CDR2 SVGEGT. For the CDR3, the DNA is TGTGCCAGCAGTTACGTCGCCTCTGGGGCCAACGTCCTGACTTTC. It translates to CASSYVASGANVLTF.

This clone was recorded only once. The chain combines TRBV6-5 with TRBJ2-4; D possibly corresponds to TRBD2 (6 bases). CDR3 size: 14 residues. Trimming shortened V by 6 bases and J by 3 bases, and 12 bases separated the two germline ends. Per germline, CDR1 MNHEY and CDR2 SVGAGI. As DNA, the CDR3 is TGTGCCAGCAGGGGGGGAGTCAGCAAAAACATTCAGTACTTC. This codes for CASRGGVSKNIQYF.

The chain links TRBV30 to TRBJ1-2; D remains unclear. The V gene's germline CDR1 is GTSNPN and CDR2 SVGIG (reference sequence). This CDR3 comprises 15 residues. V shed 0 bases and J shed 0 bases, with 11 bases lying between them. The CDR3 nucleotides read TGTGCCTGGAGTGTTACGGGGATTGCTAACTATGGCTACACCTTC. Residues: CAWSVTGIANYGYTF.

CDR3 sequence (DNA): TGTGCCAGCAGCCAAGTCCCTAGCGGGAGGTCGGATTCCTACGAGCAGTACTTC. Translating it yields CASSQVPSGRSDSYEQYF. V gene TRBV14 combines with J gene TRBJ2-7, with 11 bases matching TRBD2. The CDR3 has 18 residues. V dropped 1 base and J dropped 1; count of bases not matched to a gene: 9. CDR1 and CDR2 (germline): SGHDN, FVKESK.

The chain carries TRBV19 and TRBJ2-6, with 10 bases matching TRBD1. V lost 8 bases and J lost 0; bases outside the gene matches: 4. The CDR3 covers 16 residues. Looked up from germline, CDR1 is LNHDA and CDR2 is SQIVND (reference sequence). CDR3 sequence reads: CASGQGDLSGANVLTF. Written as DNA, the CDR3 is TGTGCCAGTGGACAGGGGGATCTCTCTGGGGCCAACGTCCTGACTTTC.

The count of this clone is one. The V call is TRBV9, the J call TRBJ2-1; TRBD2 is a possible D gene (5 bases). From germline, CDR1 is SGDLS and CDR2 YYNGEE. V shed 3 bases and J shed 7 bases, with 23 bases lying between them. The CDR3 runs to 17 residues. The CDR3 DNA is TGTGCCAGCAGCGGGGTATCGGCTAGCCTTCATTCGAATGAGCAGTTCTTC. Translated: CASSGVSASLHSNEQFF.

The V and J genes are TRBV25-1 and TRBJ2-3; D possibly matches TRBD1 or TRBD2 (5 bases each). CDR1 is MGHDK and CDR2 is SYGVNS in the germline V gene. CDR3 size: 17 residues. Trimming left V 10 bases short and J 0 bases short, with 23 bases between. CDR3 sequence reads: CATSTVGPSTSTDTQYF. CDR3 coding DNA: TGTGCCACCTCAACGGTGGGACCCAGCACTAGCACAGATACGCAGTATTTT.

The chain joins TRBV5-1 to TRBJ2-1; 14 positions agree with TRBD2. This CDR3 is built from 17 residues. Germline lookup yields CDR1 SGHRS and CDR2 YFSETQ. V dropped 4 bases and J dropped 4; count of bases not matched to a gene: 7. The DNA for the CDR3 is TGCGCCAGCAGCCGGGGACTAGCGGGAGAAACTTACAATGAGCAGTTCTTC. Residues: CASSRGLAGETYNEQFF.

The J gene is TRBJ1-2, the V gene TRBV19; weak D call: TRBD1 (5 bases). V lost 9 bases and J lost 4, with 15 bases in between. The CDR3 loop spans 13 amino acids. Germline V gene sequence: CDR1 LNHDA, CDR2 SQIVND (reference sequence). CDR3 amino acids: CASRPRGLYGYTF. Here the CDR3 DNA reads TGTGCCAGCAGGCCCCGGGGACTCTATGGCTACACCTTC.